This entry concerns a single TCR beta chain. What it binds is not known. The sample is drawn from a study of graft-versus-host responses after intestinal transplantation. Turning to the study itself: For two to four years after anti-thymocyte globulin induction, all recipients took tacrolimus and steroids. Study observations and caveats: Graft-donor T cell macrochimerism coincided with high graft-versus-host to host-versus-graft clonal ratios in allografts. Maximum circulating GvH clone levels tracked with early post-transplant HvG decreases. GvH clones detected in recipient marrow included some appearing first in ileum or blood.

The trim removed 6 bases at V and 7 bases at J, leaving 9 bases unmatched. This CDR3 region has 15 residues. CDR1 and CDR2 (germline): SQVTM, ANQGSEA. Profiled with immunoSEQ multiplex PCR; TCRdb holds only in-frame clones, not every one. The sample has 90,000 to 95,000 clones, around nine tenths seen once. The clonotype was recovered from a human donor who received an intestinal transplant. Material: unstimulated CD8+ T cells sorted from spleen or lymph node cells, obtained before intestinal transplant. The V call is TRBV29-1, the J call TRBJ2-1; 13 bases are shared with TRBD2. CDR3 sequence reads: CSVVGLAGVSNEQFF. CDR3 in DNA: TGCAGCGTAGTAGGACTAGCGGGAGTATCAAATGAGCAGTTCTTC.